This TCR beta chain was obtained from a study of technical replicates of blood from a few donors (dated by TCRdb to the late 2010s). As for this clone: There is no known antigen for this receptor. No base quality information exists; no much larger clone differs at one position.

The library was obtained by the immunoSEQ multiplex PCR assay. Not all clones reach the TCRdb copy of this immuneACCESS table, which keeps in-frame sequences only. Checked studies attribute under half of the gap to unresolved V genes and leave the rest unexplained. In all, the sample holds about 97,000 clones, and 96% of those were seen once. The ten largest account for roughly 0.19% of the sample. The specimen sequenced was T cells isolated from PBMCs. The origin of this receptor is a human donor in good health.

This receptor has the CDR3 CASSGRLADLYNEQFF. At the DNA level, the sequence is TGTGCCAGCAGCGGACGGCTAGCGGACCTATACAATGAGCAGTTCTTC. The chain is made from TRBV7-2 and TRBJ2-1; 7 bases in the junction line up with TRBD2. CDR1 SGHTA and CDR2 FQGNSA were looked up in the germline V gene. From V the trimming removes 5 bases and from J it removes 4 bases, while the gene matches leave 11 bases of the junction unaccounted for. The CDR3 runs 16 residues from the cysteine to the phenylalanine. The kept DNA is CDR3 alone, 48 bases in frame from the first base.